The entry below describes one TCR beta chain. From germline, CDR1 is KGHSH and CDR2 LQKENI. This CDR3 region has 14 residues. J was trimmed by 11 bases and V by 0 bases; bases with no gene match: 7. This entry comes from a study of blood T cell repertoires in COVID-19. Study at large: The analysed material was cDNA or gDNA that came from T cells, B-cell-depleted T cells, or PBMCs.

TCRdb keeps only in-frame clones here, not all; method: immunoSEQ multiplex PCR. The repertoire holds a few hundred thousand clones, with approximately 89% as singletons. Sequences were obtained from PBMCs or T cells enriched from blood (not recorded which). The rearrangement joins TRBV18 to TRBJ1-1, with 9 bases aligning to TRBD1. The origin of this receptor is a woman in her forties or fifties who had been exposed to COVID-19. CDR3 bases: TGTGCCAGCTCACCACCCGAGGACAGGGGAGAGGCTTTCTTT. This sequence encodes CASSPPEDRGEAFF.